The 5 T cell receptor beta chains below were found in one sample sequenced in a study of human T cells and chemical hapten exposure. Total RNA was extracted from unfractionated whole blood. MiXCR was run by TCRdb on the 5' RACE reads, yielding one entry per CDR3 protein. Of about 120,000 distinct CDR3 sequences listed, 15% to 20% are singletons. These receptors originate from a human donor in good health.

V and J are TRBV3-1 and TRBJ2-1, with D tentatively TRBD1 (5 bases). The CDR3 consists of 15 residues. Per the germline V gene, CDR1 is LGHDT and CDR2 is YNNKEL (reference sequence). Trimming took 2 bases from V and 4 from J, leaving 12 bases between them. The CDR3 sequence is CASSQTRGRYNEQFF. The CDR3 DNA reads as TGTGCCAGCAGCCAAACAAGGGGCAGGTACAATGAGCAGTTCTTC.

The chain carries TRBV20-1 and TRBJ2-7, with TRBD2 matching over 11 bases. J was trimmed by 7 bases and V by 0 bases; bases with no gene match: 8. This CDR3 is 15 amino acids long. CDR1 is DFQATT, CDR2 SNEGSKA, per germline (reference sequence). In DNA form, the CDR3 reads TGCAGTGCTAGAGAGGCTAGCGGGAGGTTACGGGAGCAGTACTTC. Its protein product is CSAREASGRLREQYF.

This clonotype has only a few counts. An end of the junction does not agree with germline; a read error may underlie this. V is TRBV27 and J is TRBJ2-7; possibly TRBD2 for D (6 bases). The CDR3 length is 14 residues. In germline, CDR1 is MNHEY, CDR2 SMNVEV (reference sequence). The CDR3 region has the DNA TGTGCCAGCAGTTCGACCCGACTAGACTACGTGCAGTACTTC. Translating gives CASSSTRLDYVQYF.

This clonotype was seen more than once but under ten times. The CDR3 DNA reads as TGTGCCAGCTCACCAAGGGAGAGCGGGAGAGCCCGGAATGAGCAGTTCTTC. Encoded protein: CASSPRESGRARNEQFF. V and J are TRBV18 and TRBJ2-1; TRBD2 matches 8 bases. Germline V CDR1 and CDR2: KGHSH, LQKENI. V lost 2 bases, J lost 7 bases, and 13 bases stayed unmatched. The CDR3 runs 17 residues.

This clonotype occurred a few times. This chain joins TRBV7-3 and TRBJ2-3, with TRBD1 matching 7 bases. The germline V gene encodes CDR1 SGHTA and CDR2 FQGTGA. Losses at the gene ends were 6 bases for V and 3 bases for J; bases not matched to a gene: 12. This CDR3 is 16 amino acids long. The CDR3 loop reads CASSPFSGTETDTQYF. The CDR3, as DNA: TGTGCCAGCAGTCCTTTCTCCGGGACAGAGACAGATACGCAGTATTTT.